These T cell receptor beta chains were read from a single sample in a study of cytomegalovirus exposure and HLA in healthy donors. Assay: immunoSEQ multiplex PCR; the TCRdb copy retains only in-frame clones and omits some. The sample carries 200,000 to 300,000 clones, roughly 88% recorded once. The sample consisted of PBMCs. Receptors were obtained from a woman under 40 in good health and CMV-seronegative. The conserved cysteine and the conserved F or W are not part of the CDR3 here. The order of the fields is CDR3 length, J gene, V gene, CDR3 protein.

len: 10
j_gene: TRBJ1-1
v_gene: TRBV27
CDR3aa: ASSPSAGEAF

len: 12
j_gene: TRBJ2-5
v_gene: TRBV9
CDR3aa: ASSGGLDQETQY

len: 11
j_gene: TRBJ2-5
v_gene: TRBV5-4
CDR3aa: ASSPRDRETQY

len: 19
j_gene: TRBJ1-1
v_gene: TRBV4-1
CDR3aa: ASSQEAGSIGQGRADTEAF

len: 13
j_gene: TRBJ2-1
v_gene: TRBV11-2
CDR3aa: ASSSGTSGSNEQF

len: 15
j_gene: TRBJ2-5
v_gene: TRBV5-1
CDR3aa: ASSLGGGPEYQETQY

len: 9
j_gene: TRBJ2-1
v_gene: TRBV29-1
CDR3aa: SVRDNNEQF

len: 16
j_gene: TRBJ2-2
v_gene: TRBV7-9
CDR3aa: ASSPRLPGTGGPGELF

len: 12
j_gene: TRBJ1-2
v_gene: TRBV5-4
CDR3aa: ASSLIGDSYGYT

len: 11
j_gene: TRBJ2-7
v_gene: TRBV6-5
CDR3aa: ASRSPLAYEQY

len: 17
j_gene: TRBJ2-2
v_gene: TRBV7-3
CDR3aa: ASSSYLGLAGVRTGELF

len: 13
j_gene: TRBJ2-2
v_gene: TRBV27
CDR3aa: ASSPGGANTGELF

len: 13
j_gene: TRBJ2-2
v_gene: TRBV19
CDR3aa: ASSTWGGGTGELF

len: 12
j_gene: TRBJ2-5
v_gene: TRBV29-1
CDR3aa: SVEGRGLGETQY

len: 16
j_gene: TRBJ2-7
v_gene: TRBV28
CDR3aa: ASSLLLSPQSESAEQY

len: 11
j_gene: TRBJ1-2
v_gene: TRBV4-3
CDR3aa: ASSQAVRYGYT

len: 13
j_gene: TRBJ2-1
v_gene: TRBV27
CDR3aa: ASSLSGMTYNEQF

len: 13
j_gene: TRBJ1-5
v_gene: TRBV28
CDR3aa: ASSFRDRLGQPQH

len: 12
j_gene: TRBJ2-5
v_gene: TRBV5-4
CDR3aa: ASSPGGSGETQY

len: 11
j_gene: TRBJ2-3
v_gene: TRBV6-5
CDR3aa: ASNGGDTDTQY

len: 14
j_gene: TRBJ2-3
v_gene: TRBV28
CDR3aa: ASSLNSGVGTDTQY

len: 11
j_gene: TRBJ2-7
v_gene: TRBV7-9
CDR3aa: ASSLGGGEEQY

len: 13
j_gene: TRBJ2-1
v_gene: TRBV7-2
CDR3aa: ASSVQPTFGNEQF

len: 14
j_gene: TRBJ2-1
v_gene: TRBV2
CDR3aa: ASSESGTGVYNEQF

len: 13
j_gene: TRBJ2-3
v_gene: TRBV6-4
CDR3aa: ASSSREDSTDTQY

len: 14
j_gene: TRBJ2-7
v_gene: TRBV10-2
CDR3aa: ASSGGLAGGPNEQY

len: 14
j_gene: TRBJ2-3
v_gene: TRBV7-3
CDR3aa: ASSRFSGSGTDTQY

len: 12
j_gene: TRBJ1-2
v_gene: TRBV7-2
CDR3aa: ASSLVRQNYGYT

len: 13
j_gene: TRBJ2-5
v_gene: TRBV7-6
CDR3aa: ASSLGWLDQETQY

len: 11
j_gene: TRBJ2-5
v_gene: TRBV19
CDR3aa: ASSIGREETQY

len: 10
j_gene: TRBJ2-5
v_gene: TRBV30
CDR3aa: AWSVGVETQY

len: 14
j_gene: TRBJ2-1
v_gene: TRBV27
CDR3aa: ASKSNAGDSYNEQF

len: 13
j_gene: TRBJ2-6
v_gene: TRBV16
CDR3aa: ASSQRVSGANVLT

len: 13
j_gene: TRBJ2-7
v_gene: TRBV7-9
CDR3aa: ASSRDRGRSYEQY

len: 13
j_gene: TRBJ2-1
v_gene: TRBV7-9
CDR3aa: ASSLVASGNNEQF

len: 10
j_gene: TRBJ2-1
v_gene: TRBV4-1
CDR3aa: ASSTPGGEQF

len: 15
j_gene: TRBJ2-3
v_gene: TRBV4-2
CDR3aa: ASSQGDRQVPLDTQY

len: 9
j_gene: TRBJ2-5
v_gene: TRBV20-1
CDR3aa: SALDQGTQY

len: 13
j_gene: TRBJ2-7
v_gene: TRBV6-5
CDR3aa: ASSNTGGSGYEQY

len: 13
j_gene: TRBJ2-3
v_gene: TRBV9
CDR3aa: ASSPGTGDLDTQY

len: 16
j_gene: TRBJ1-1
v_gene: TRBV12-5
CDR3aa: ASGLVLGQVKINTEAF

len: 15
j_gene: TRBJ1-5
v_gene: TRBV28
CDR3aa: ASSLGQGDYGNQPQH

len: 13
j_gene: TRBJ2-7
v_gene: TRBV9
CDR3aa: ASSVDETMSYEQY

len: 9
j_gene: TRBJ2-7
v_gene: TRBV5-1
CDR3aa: ASSGSYEQY

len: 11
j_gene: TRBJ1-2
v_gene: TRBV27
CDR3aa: ASSSGTAYGYT

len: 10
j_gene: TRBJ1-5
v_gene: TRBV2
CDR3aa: ASTIGNQPQH

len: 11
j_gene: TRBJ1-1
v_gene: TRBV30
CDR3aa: AWSVLRNTEAF

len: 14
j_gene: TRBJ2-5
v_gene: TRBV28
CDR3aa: ASSPRLRTALETQY

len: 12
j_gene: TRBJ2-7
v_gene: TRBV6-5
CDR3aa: ASTLQAGRYEQY

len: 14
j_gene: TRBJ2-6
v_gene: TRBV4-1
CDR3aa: ASSQVLLEGANVLT